The 21 T cell receptor beta chains in this list originate from one sample, sequenced in a study of type 1 regulatory T cells. Antigens of these TCRs are unknown. Using its own MiXCR run on the reads, TCRdb lists one record per CDR3 protein. The sample shows approximately 72,000 distinct CDR3 sequences, roughly three fifths of them seen only once. Sequenced material: cultured T cells, either the whole culture or a sorted T cell fraction (not recorded which). Regarding subset: Tr1-enriched cell product generated in vitro against host alloantigens. The receptor set was obtained from a human donor in good health.

In this sample, this clonotype turned up a few times. This chain uses TRBV3-1 with TRBJ1-5, with 7 bases aligning to TRBD1. This CDR3 is 15 amino acids long. Per germline, CDR1 LGHDT and CDR2 YNNKEL (reference sequence). J lost 3 bases, V lost 2 bases, and 4 bases had no gene match. CDR3 DNA: TGTGCCAGCAGCCAATCGGACAGGACCAATCAGCCCCAGCATTTT. This translates into CASSQSDRTNQPQHF.

This chain joins TRBV18 and TRBJ2-1, with D possibly being TRBD1 or TRBD2 (5 bases each). Germline lookup yields CDR1 KGHSH and CDR2 LQKENI. V shed 3 bases and J shed 8 bases, with 14 bases lying between them. CDR3 length equals 14 residues. The CDR3 bases are TGTGCCAGCTCACCGCAGGGACGCGGCGATGAGCAGTTCTTC. Amino acid sequence: CASSPQGRGDEQFF. The full variable domain, its missing parts supplied by reference TRBV18 and TRBJ2-1, is NAGVMQNPRHLVRRRGQEARLRCSPMKGHSHVYWYRQLPEEGLKFMVYLQKENIIDESGMPKERFSAEFPKEGPSILRIQQVVRGDSAAYFCASSPQGRGDEQFFGPGTRLTVL.

The chain couples TRBV20-1 to TRBJ2-1; 7 bases are shared with TRBD2. Germline assignment: CDR1 DFQATT and CDR2 SNEGSKA (reference sequence). Trimming cost V 3 bases and J 2 bases; bases outside gene matches: 13. The CDR3 is 17 amino acids. CDR3 loop: CSARKIGAGRAYNEQFF. CDR3 DNA sequence: TGCAGTGCTAGGAAGATCGGAGCGGGAAGGGCCTACAATGAGCAGTTCTTC.

This clonotype was counted once. The chain uses TRBV7-2 and TRBJ2-5; D is possibly TRBD1 (6 bases). From germline, CDR1 is SGHTA and CDR2 FQGNSA. The CDR3 contains 15 residues. The V gene lost 2 bases and the J gene lost 4 bases, with 14 bases spanning the gap. CDR3 sequence reads: CASSLFAGAGETQYF. CDR3 nucleotides: TGTGCCAGCAGCTTATTCGCAGGGGCGGGAGAGACCCAGTACTTC.

The chain couples TRBV11-2 to TRBJ1-1, with 7 bases matching TRBD1. The V and J ends lost 5 bases and 4 bases, in that order; junction bases with no gene match: 10. Germline values: CDR1 SGHAT, CDR2 FQNNGV. This CDR3 spans 15 amino acids. CDR3 nucleotide sequence: TGTGCCAGCAGCCTCCGACAGGGCGGTGGCACTGAAGCTTTCTTT. Encoded protein: CASSLRQGGGTEAFF.

The chain carries TRBV4-1 and TRBJ2-3, with D maybe TRBD1 (5 bases). The CDR3 is made up of 13 amino acids. The germline CDR1 and CDR2 sequences are MGHRA and YSYEKL. The V end was cut by 6 bases, the J end by 2 bases, with 9 bases between. This CDR3 is CASRPTATDTQYF. The CDR3 nucleotides read TGCGCCAGCAGGCCGACAGCCACAGATACGCAGTATTTT.

The chain carries TRBV29-1 and TRBJ2-7; 7 positions match TRBD1. Looked up from germline, CDR1 is SQVTM and CDR2 is ANQGSEA. This CDR3 spans 13 amino acids. V dropped 6 bases and J dropped 3; count of bases not matched to a gene: 8. The CDR3 DNA reads as TGCAGCGTGCGACAGGGATTCGGCTACGAGCAGTACTTC. Protein sequence: CSVRQGFGYEQYF.

V and J are TRBV24-1 and TRBJ1-1; unclear D gene. The CDR3 runs 10 residues. Trimming cost V 9 bases and J 0 bases, with 1 base left between them. Germline values: CDR1 KGHDR, CDR2 SFDVKD. In DNA form, the CDR3 reads TGTGCCACCCTGAACACTGAAGCTTTCTTT. This translates into CATLNTEAFF.

The J gene is TRBJ2-7, the V gene TRBV20-1; D uncertain. Trimming removed 0 bases from V and 6 bases from J, with 6 bases in between. The germline V gene encodes CDR1 DFQATT and CDR2 SNEGSKA (reference sequence). This CDR3 has 11 residues. The CDR3 loop reads CSARDPREQYF. The CDR3 DNA is TGCAGTGCTAGAGACCCTCGCGAGCAGTACTTC.

This clonotype qualifies as medium-sized. The chain joins TRBV4-1 to TRBJ1-4, with no clear D. Germline loops: CDR1 MGHRA, CDR2 YSYEKL. V was pared by 1 base and J by 4 bases, with 10 bases between. This CDR3 has 15 amino acids. CDR3 DNA sequence: TGCGCCAGCAGCCAAGGGACGGCCGATAATGAAAAACTGTTTTTT. Translated: CASSQGTADNEKLFF.

The genes are TRBV20-1 and TRBJ2-1; D not resolved. The length of the CDR3 is 15 residues. Germline V gene sequence: CDR1 DFQATT, CDR2 SNEGSKA (reference sequence). Trimming removed 4 bases from V and 0 bases from J, with 13 bases in between. As DNA, the CDR3 is TGCAGTGCTACCCGAGCAGATATCTCCTACAATGAGCAGTTCTTC. This gives the protein CSATRADISYNEQFF.

The rearrangement links TRBV7-8 to TRBJ2-7, with 10 bases lining up with TRBD2. The germline V gene encodes CDR1 SGHVS and CDR2 FQNEAQ. Trimming cost V 5 bases and J 6 bases; bases outside gene matches: 4. The CDR3 loop spans 13 amino acids. The CDR3 coding sequence is TGTGCCAGCAGCCCGGGACTAGCGCTCGAGCAGTACTTC. It translates to CASSPGLALEQYF.

CDR3 residues: CASSLGLAGGADTQYF. The CDR3 nucleotides read TGCGCCAGCAGCTTGGGACTAGCGGGAGGGGCAGATACGCAGTATTTT. This chain uses TRBV5-1 with TRBJ2-3; 14 bases are shared with TRBD2. With 0 bases clipped from V and 4 bases from J, the junction kept 1 base outside the gene matches. This CDR3 spans 16 amino acids. Germline V CDR1 and CDR2: SGHRS, YFSETQ.

This clonotype occurred many times. The rearrangement links TRBV29-1 to TRBJ2-2; perhaps TRBD1 as D (7 bases). CDR1 and CDR2 (germline): SQVTM, ANQGSEA. V lost 4 bases, J lost 5 bases, and 11 bases lay in between. The CDR3 runs to 13 residues. CDR3 sequence reads: CSVVTGTTGELFF. The CDR3 nucleotides are TGCAGCGTTGTGACAGGGACTACCGGGGAGCTGTTTTTT.

A note on this clonotype: This may arise from a read error, as a much more abundant clone is one base away. The gene calls are TRBV2 and TRBJ2-5, with 11 bases lining up with TRBD2. V lost 7 bases and J lost 1; bases outside the gene matches: 5. Germline lookup yields CDR1 SNHLY and CDR2 FYNNEI. This CDR3 is 15 amino acids long. The CDR3: CASNVAGGRQETQYF. CDR3 bases: TGTGCCAGCAACGTAGCGGGAGGGCGCCAAGAGACCCAGTACTTC.

This chain links TRBV20-1 with TRBJ2-3, with 9 bases fitting TRBD2. The trim removed 5 bases at V and 6 bases at J, leaving 6 bases unmatched. Germline assignment: CDR1 DFQATT and CDR2 SNEGSKA (reference sequence). The CDR3 has 13 amino acids. CDR3 sequence (DNA): TGCAGTGCTGGGACTAGCTTAAGGGATACGCAGTATTTT. The encoded protein is CSAGTSLRDTQYF.

The chain couples TRBV12-3 or TRBV12-4 to TRBJ2-5; TRBD1 agrees at 7 bases. The CDR3 is made up of 14 amino acids. The J segment lost 4 bases and the V segment lost 4 bases, leaving 6 bases of the junction unmatched. Here the CDR3 reads CASSSSTGSETQYF. CDR3 DNA: TGTGCCAGCAGTTCATCGACAGGGTCAGAGACCCAGTACTTC.

The chain couples TRBV5-1 to TRBJ2-1; D gene uncertain. The germline V and J ends were trimmed by 2 bases and 2 bases, with 11 bases remaining between them. The CDR3 runs to 15 residues. Germline CDR1 and CDR2: SGHRS and YFSETQ. The CDR3 loop reads CASSLLPHPYNEQFF. CDR3 bases: TGCGCCAGCAGCTTACTACCCCACCCCTACAATGAGCAGTTCTTC. Complete variable domain (other parts from reference TRBV5-1 and TRBJ2-1): KAGVTQTPRYLIKTRGQQVTLSCSPISGHRSVSWYQQTPGQGLQFLFEYFSETQRNKGNFPGRFSGRQFSNSRSEMNVSTLELGDSALYLCASSLLPHPYNEQFFGPGTRLTVL.

CDR3 DNA sequence: TGTGCCAGCAGGGCCGACAGGACCACCTACGAGCAGTACTTC. Its translation: CASRADRTTYEQYF. The chain links TRBV27 to TRBJ2-7, with D possibly matching TRBD1 (6 bases). Per germline, CDR1 MNHEY and CDR2 SMNVEV (reference sequence). V was shortened by 6 bases and J by 2 bases, with 14 bases between the two germline ends. This CDR3 contains 14 residues.

The J gene is TRBJ2-7, the V gene TRBV7-2; D is undetermined. Germline assignment: CDR1 SGHTA and CDR2 FQGNSA. The CDR3 has 13 residues. The V end lost 5 bases, the J end lost 2 bases, and 10 bases lay between the germline ends. CDR3 sequence reads: CASSPQRAYEQYF. CDR3 nucleotides: TGTGCCAGCAGCCCACAAAGGGCCTACGAGCAGTACTTC.

V is TRBV20-1 and J is TRBJ2-7, with TRBD2 matching 10 bases. Germline CDR1 is DFQATT and CDR2 is SNEGSKA (reference sequence). Trimming cost V 4 bases and J 0 bases; bases outside gene matches: 6. The CDR3 runs to 15 residues. The CDR3 nucleotides are TGCAGTGCTACCCCACCTAGCGGGAGCTCCTACGAGCAGTACTTC. Protein sequence: CSATPPSGSSYEQYF.